This T cell receptor beta chain was sequenced in a study of T cells after yellow fever vaccination. Findings of the study overall: Relatively few clonotypes were ones that appeared in both CD4 and CD8 compartments.

In TCRdb, the 5' RACE reads were re-called with MiXCR into one record per CDR3 protein. The repertoire holds 280,000 or so distinct CDR3 sequences, around 10% seen once, with about 3.5% in the top ten. Turning to this clonotype: What it binds is not known.

In germline, CDR1 is MNHEY, CDR2 SVGAGI. The CDR3 sequence is 16 residues long. J gave up 5 bases and V 4 bases, and 10 bases lay outside the gene matches. Sequences were derived from CD4+ T cells sorted from PBMCs, sampled 5 days after the yellow fever booster vaccination. V and J are TRBV6-5 and TRBJ2-5; 10 bases map to TRBD1. This clonotype was sampled from a young man who received the YFV17D yellow fever vaccine. The CDR3 protein is CASSSLRTGGGETQYF. For the CDR3, the DNA is TGTGCCAGCAGTTCCCTAAGGACAGGGGGGGGTGAGACCCAGTACTTC.